Presented here are 17 T cell receptor beta chains from one specimen sequenced in a study of cytomegalovirus exposure and HLA in healthy donors. Researchers ran the PCR with 60 Vbeta and 13 Jbeta primers. Profiling relied on immunoSEQ multiplex PCR, and the TCRdb table lists in-frame clones only, not all of them. The repertoire includes about 250,000 clones, approximately 81% of them detected once, and 0.24% sits in the top ten. Sample: PBMCs. These receptors were obtained from a girl aged 2 to 10 in good health and CMV-seronegative.

The chain is built from TRBV21-1 and TRBJ1-1. TRBV21-1 is deemed a pseudogene. This CDR3 is built from 12 residues. In DNA, the CDR3 is TGTGCCAGCAGCCTAAAGAACACTGAAGCTTTCTTT. This encodes CASSLKNTEAFF.

The chain carries TRBV5-1 and TRBJ1-4; 9 bases map to TRBD1. V gave up 4 bases and J gave up 8 bases; unmatched junction bases: 9. The CDR3 consists of 15 residues. CDR1 SGHRS and CDR2 YFSETQ come from the germline V gene. The CDR3 loop reads CASSIQTGGKEKLFF. CDR3 in DNA: TGCGCCAGCAGCATACAGACAGGGGGGAAGGAAAAACTGTTTTTT.

The chain joins TRBV9 to TRBJ2-3; D is perhaps TRBD2 (5 bases). Trimming cost V 4 bases and J 3 bases, with 12 bases left between them. The germline V gene encodes CDR1 SGDLS and CDR2 YYNGEE. CDR3 length equals 14 residues. The CDR3 here is CASSPTTGTDTQYF. CDR3 sequence (DNA): TGTGCCAGCAGCCCGACGACGGGAACAGATACGCAGTATTTT.

The J gene is TRBJ1-2, the V gene TRBV6-1; 8 bases align to TRBD1. The germline V gene encodes CDR1 MNHNS and CDR2 SASEGT. With V trimmed by 6 bases and J by 9 bases, 6 bases remained unmatched. CDR3 size: 12 residues. CDR3 DNA: TGTGCCAGCAGCGGACAGGGCGGCAGCTACACCTTC. Translated, it gives CASSGQGGSYTF.

The chain recombines TRBV4-1 with TRBJ2-7, with 8 bases matching TRBD1. Germline V CDR1 and CDR2: MGHRA, YSYEKL. The CDR3 length is 16 residues. With V trimmed by 0 bases and J by 0 bases, 4 bases remained unmatched. CDR3: CASSQDPTGGSYEQYF. CDR3 bases: TGCGCCAGCAGCCAAGATCCAACAGGGGGCTCCTACGAGCAGTACTTC.

This chain links TRBV25-1 with TRBJ1-4; D may be TRBD1 (6 bases). The CDR3 runs 15 residues. V lost 3 bases and J 5 bases, leaving 13 bases between the germline ends. Looked up from germline, CDR1 is MGHDK and CDR2 is SYGVNS. The CDR3 here is CASSELTQGNEKLFF. In nucleotides, the CDR3 is TGTGCCAGCAGTGAGCTAACACAGGGAAATGAAAAACTGTTTTTT.

In its sample, this clone was seen a few times. J is TRBJ1-1 and V is TRBV30; D perhaps matches TRBD1 (6 bases). CDR3 size: 15 residues. V was cut by 2 bases and J by 1 base, with 14 bases left in between. Germline loops: CDR1 GTSNPN, CDR2 SVGIG (reference sequence). The CDR3 loop is CAWSPSDRRNTEAFF. The CDR3 nucleotides read TGTGCCTGGAGTCCAAGTGACAGGAGGAACACTGAAGCTTTCTTT. Full variable domain (remainder filled in from reference TRBV30 and TRBJ1-1): SQTIHQWPATLVQPVGSPLSLECTVEGTSNPNLYWYRQAAGRGLQLLFYSVGIGQISSEVPQNLSASRPQDRQFILSSKKLLLSDSGFYLCAWSPSDRRNTEAFFGQGTRLTVV.

V is TRBV7-3 and J is TRBJ2-1, with TRBD2 matching 9 bases. The CDR3 length is 13 residues. Looked up from germline, CDR1 is SGHTA and CDR2 is FQGTGA. V shed 4 bases, J shed 13 bases, and the junction held 8 bases outside the gene matches. The CDR3 loop reads CASSSLSGTSQFF. The CDR3 bases are TGTGCCAGCAGCTCGCTCTCCGGGACTAGCCAGTTCTTC.

V gene TRBV30 combines with J gene TRBJ2-6, with a possible D match to TRBD1 (6 bases). There are 17 residues in the CDR3. The germline CDR1 and CDR2 sequences are GTSNPN and SVGIG (reference sequence). The germline V and J ends were trimmed by 3 bases and 0 bases, with 15 bases remaining between them. CDR3 sequence: CAWRDDRMVSGANVLTF. For the CDR3, the DNA is TGTGCCTGGAGGGACGACAGGATGGTCTCTGGGGCCAACGTCCTGACTTTC.

V and J are TRBV19 and TRBJ2-7; D possibly corresponds to TRBD2 (5 bases). This CDR3 is 13 amino acids long. V was shortened by 4 bases and J by 2 bases, with 9 bases between the two germline ends. Germline CDR1 is LNHDA and CDR2 is SQIVND (reference sequence). The CDR3 loop is CASSKVGAYEQYF. CDR3 nucleotide sequence: TGTGCCAGTAGTAAAGTGGGAGCCTACGAGCAGTACTTC.

The genes are TRBV4-1 and TRBJ1-2; 11 nucleotides align to TRBD1. J gave up 4 bases and V 1 base, and 5 bases lay outside the gene matches. The CDR3 has 16 residues. In germline, CDR1 is MGHRA, CDR2 YSYEKL. As DNA, the CDR3 is TGCGCCAGCAGCCAAGCCCGGACAGGGGGCCTCTATGGCTACACCTTC. Protein sequence: CASSQARTGGLYGYTF.

The chain uses TRBV4-2 and TRBJ2-3, with 11 bases identical to TRBD2. CDR1 and CDR2 (germline): LGHNA, YNFKEQ. The trim removed 0 bases at V and 2 bases at J, leaving 7 bases unmatched. The length of the CDR3 is 18 residues. The CDR3 region has the DNA TGTGCCAGCAGCCAAGATCGAATAGCGGGAGGGATCACAGATACGCAGTATTTT. Amino acids: CASSQDRIAGGITDTQYF.

The chain recombines TRBV6-5 with TRBJ2-7; TRBD1 might be the D (6 bases). Trimming removed 5 bases at V and 2 bases at J, with 13 bases between. The CDR3 loop spans 14 amino acids. CDR1 and CDR2 from the germline V gene are MNHEY and SVGAGI. Here the CDR3 reads CASSQTGRAYEQYF. The CDR3 DNA follows: TGTGCCAGCAGTCAAACAGGGCGTGCCTACGAGCAGTACTTC.

The rearrangement uses TRBV6-5 and TRBJ1-2; possibly TRBD1 for D (5 bases). The V end lost 0 bases, the J end lost 4 bases, and 12 bases lay between the germline ends. CDR1 and CDR2 (germline): MNHEY, SVGAGI. This CDR3 region has 15 residues. Written as DNA, the CDR3 is TGTGCCAGCAGTTACTCGGGGGGGGGAACCTATGGCTACACCTTC. This encodes CASSYSGGGTYGYTF.

V gene TRBV6-4 combines with J gene TRBJ2-6; perhaps TRBD1 as D (6 bases). This CDR3 has 15 amino acids. Germline CDR1 and CDR2: MRHNA and SNTAGT. Trimming removed 3 bases from V and 0 bases from J, with 6 bases in between. The CDR3 DNA reads TGTGCCAGCAGTGAGGACAGCTCTGGGGCCAACGTCCTGACTTTC. Its translation: CASSEDSSGANVLTF.

The sample holds a few counts of this clone. V and J are TRBV6-6 and TRBJ1-4, with TRBD1 matching over 7 bases. This CDR3 region has 13 residues. The junction had 10 bases not matched to a gene; V was cut back by 10 bases and J by 8 bases. The germline V gene has CDR1 MNHNY and CDR2 SVGAGI (reference sequence). CDR3 in DNA: TGTGCCATCCCGACAGGGCTCAGGGAAAAACTGTTTTTT. Amino acid sequence: CAIPTGLREKLFF.

The CDR3 DNA reads TGTGCCAGCAGCTCCGGGACTAAGGGAAATACGCAGTATTTT. This encodes CASSSGTKGNTQYF. The rearrangement uses TRBV11-3 and TRBJ2-3, with TRBD2 matching over 7 bases. The CDR3 has 14 amino acids. V lost 4 bases, J lost 7 bases, and 8 bases stayed unmatched. Germline V lookup: CDR1 SGHNT, CDR2 YENEEA.